This T cell receptor beta chain was recorded in a study of T cell repertoires in cytomegalovirus infection. Study-wide points: Cumulative public TCR beta family frequency identified carriers of CMV plus the relevant HLA.

TCRdb redid the calling of the reads with MiXCR, one entry per CDR3 protein. Altogether about 150,000 distinct CDR3 sequences are present, less than 25% being singletons, with the ten largest covering roughly 9.8%. For this clonotype: The antigen remains undetermined.

Germline lookup yields CDR1 SGHVS and CDR2 FQNEAQ. The CDR3 loop spans 13 amino acids. Trimming cost V 5 bases and J 8 bases, with 12 bases left between them. The clonotype was recovered from a human donor in good health (CMV status not recorded). Some clones in this sample may be carry-over from other donors' samples. This chain uses TRBV7-8 with TRBJ1-4; D is perhaps TRBD1 (5 bases). Material for sequencing was PBMCs. CDR3 amino acids: CASSPGPGEKLFF. CDR3 coding DNA: TGTGCCAGCAGCCCGGGGCCAGGGGAAAAACTGTTTTTT.